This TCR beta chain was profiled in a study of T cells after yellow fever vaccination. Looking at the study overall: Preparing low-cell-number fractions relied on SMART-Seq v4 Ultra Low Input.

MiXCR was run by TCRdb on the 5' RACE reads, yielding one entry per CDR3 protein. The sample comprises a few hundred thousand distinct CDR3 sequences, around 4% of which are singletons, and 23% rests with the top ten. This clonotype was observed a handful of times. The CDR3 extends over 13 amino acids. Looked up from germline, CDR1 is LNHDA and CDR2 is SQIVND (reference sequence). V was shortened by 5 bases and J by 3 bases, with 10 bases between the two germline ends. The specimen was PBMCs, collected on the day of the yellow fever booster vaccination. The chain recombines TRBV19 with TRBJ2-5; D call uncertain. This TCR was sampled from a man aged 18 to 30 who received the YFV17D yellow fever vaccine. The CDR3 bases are TGTGCCAGTAGTCCTTACAAAGAAGAGACCCAGTACTTC. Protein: CASSPYKEETQYF. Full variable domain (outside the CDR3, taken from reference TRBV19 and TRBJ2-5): DGGITQSPKYLFRKEGQNVTLSCEQNLNHDAMYWYRQDPGQGLRLIYYSQIVNDFQKGDIAEGYSVSREKKESFPLTVTSAQKNPTAFYLCASSPYKEETQYFGPGTRLLVL.